A selection of T cell receptor beta chains follows, all from one sample in a study of cytomegalovirus exposure and HLA in healthy donors. Only in-frame clones appear in the TCRdb table, and some are missing; sequencing was by immunoSEQ multiplex PCR. The sample records about 97,000 clones, about 95% being singletons. The specimen was PBMCs. The receptor source for this set is a woman aged 18-35 years in good health and CMV-seronegative. CDR3s include the opening cysteine and the closing phenylalanine or tryptophan. The D gene is left open where the match is weak. Only some rows state a clone size, as once, few, many or a class for expanded clones.

TRBV29-1,.,once,TRBJ2-7,CSVQGPRAYEQYF,TGCAGCGTTCAAGGGCCTCGGGCCTACGAGCAGTACTTC
TRBV25-1,.,.,TRBJ2-5,CASSETTLQETQYF,TGTGCCAGCAGTGAGACTACACTTCAAGAGACCCAGTACTTC
TRBV4-2,.,.,TRBJ2-7,CASSQDYSLSGEQYF,TGTGCCAGCAGCCAAGATTATTCACTTTCGGGCGAGCAGTACTTC
TRBV7-9,TRBD2,.,TRBJ2-4,CASSLTLAGIQYF,TGTGCCAGCAGCCTCACTCTAGCGGGGATTCAGTACTTC
TRBV6-5,.,.,TRBJ1-5,CASSYSGGVQPQHF,TGTGCCAGCAGTTACTCTGGAGGGGTTCAGCCCCAGCATTTT
TRBV30,TRBD2,.,TRBJ2-1,CAWTLAGGSYNEQFF,TGTGCCTGGACTCTGGCGGGAGGGAGCTACAATGAGCAGTTCTTC
TRBV7-9,TRBD2,.,TRBJ2-1,CASSTLAGTHNEQFF,TGTGCCAGCAGCACACTAGCGGGCACGCACAATGAGCAGTTCTTC
TRBV5-1,.,.,TRBJ1-1,CASSLDPGRVGAEAFF,TGCGCCAGCAGCTTGGATCCAGGGAGGGTCGGGGCTGAAGCTTTCTTT
TRBV7-9,.,.,TRBJ1-1,CASSTSGGNTEAFF,TGTGCCAGCAGCACCAGCGGGGGGAACACTGAAGCTTTCTTT
TRBV15,TRBD2,.,TRBJ2-7,CATSRLREGPYEQYF,TGTGCCACCAGCAGACTCCGGGAGGGCCCCTACGAGCAGTACTTC
TRBV2,.,.,TRBJ2-3,CASVSGQGGTQYF,TGTGCCAGCGTGAGTGGGCAGGGTGGGACGCAGTATTTT
TRBV6-6,TRBD1,.,TRBJ2-7,CASGTPAGQGLEQYF,TGTGCCAGCGGGACCCCCGCGGGACAGGGTCTCGAGCAGTACTTC
TRBV2,.,.,TRBJ1-5,CASNPTENWSNQPQHF,TGTGCCAGCAACCCGACAGAAAATTGGAGCAATCAGCCCCAGCATTTT
TRBV27,TRBD1,.,TRBJ1-2,CASSRVGTGGGGPYGYTF,TGTGCCAGCAGCCGAGTCGGGACAGGGGGCGGGGGGCCCTATGGCTACACCTTC
TRBV5-1,TRBD1,.,TRBJ1-1,CASSWGGTELEAFF,TGCGCCAGCAGCTGGGGTGGGACAGAACTTGAAGCTTTCTTT
TRBV7-9,.,.,TRBJ1-2,CASSLSQGHYGYTF,TGTGCCAGCAGCTTATCCCAGGGGCACTATGGCTACACCTTC
TRBV9,TRBD1,.,TRBJ1-6,CASSVEDRGNSPLHF,TGTGCCAGCAGCGTCGAGGACAGGGGCAATTCACCCCTCCACTTT
TRBV29-1,.,.,TRBJ1-2,CSALRDTYGYTF,TGCAGCGCCCTCCGGGACACCTATGGCTACACCTTC
TRBV29-1,.,.,TRBJ2-1,CSVQNGLNNEQFF,TGCAGCGTTCAAAACGGACTGAACAATGAGCAGTTCTTC
TRBV18,TRBD1,.,TRBJ1-5,CASSRQGNSNQPQHF,TGTGCCAGCTCAAGACAGGGAAATAGCAATCAGCCCCAGCATTTT
TRBV9,TRBD2,few,TRBJ2-7,CASSGIAGGSDEQYF,TGTGCCAGCAGCGGGATAGCGGGAGGGTCTGACGAGCAGTACTTC
TRBV2,.,.,TRBJ2-1,CASSERGGNEQFF,TGTGCCAGCAGTGAAAGGGGGGGCAATGAGCAGTTCTTC
TRBV27,.,.,TRBJ1-2,CASSSIRDYGYTF,TGTGCCAGCAGCTCAATCCGGGACTATGGCTACACCTTC
TRBV12-5,.,.,TRBJ1-1,CASGPQGSEAFF,TGTGCTAGTGGCCCGCAGGGGTCTGAAGCTTTCTTT